Below, 13 T cell receptor beta chains from the same sample are listed, as sequenced in a study of T cell responses to AZD1222 COVID-19 vaccine. Sequencing was performed with immunoSEQ multiplex PCR; in TCRdb, only in-frame clones are kept and a portion is missing. The top ten clones hold roughly 4.5% of a sample with about 77,000 clones, 92% of them seen once. Sequencing was performed on peripheral blood, taken 28 days after the second AZD1222 dose. All receptors come from an adult who received the AZD1222 COVID-19 vaccine.

The chain employs TRBV11-2 and TRBJ2-7, with TRBD2 matching over 13 bases. The CDR3 sequence is 15 residues long. CDR1 and CDR2 from the germline V gene are SGHAT and FQNNGV. The J segment lost 11 bases and the V segment lost 4 bases, leaving 11 bases of the junction unmatched. The CDR3 DNA reads as TGTGCCAGCAGCTCCCGACTAGCGGGAGGAATTTTGGAGTACTTC. This translates into CASSSRLAGGILEYF.

This chain uses TRBV2 with TRBJ2-1, with D unresolved. The CDR3 has 12 amino acids. The germline V gene encodes CDR1 SNHLY and CDR2 FYNNEI. V lost 4 bases, J lost 6 bases, and 7 bases lay in between. The DNA for the CDR3 is TGTGCCAGCAGTGCGGACGTCAATGAGCAGTTCTTC. Translated, it gives CASSADVNEQFF.

The chain is built from TRBV7-2 and TRBJ2-3, with TRBD1 matching over 9 bases. V lost 1 base and J lost 4; bases outside the gene matches: 6. CDR1 is SGHTA and CDR2 is FQGNSA in the germline V gene. CDR3 length: 16 amino acids. CDR3 DNA sequence: TGTGCCAGCAGCTTAGTTGGCGACAGGGGGTCAGATACGCAGTATTTT. Encoded protein: CASSLVGDRGSDTQYF.

The rearrangement links TRBV12-3 or TRBV12-4 to TRBJ1-2; perhaps TRBD1 as D (6 bases). V was shortened by 8 bases and J by 8 bases, with 15 bases between the two germline ends. There are 12 residues in the CDR3. CDR3 coding DNA: TGTGCCAGCCGCCCCGGGACATCCGGCTACACCTTC. Encoded protein: CASRPGTSGYTF.

The CDR3 coding sequence is TGTGCCAGCAGCTTTACGCCGGGACAGGTGTACGAGCAGTACTTC. Translating it yields CASSFTPGQVYEQYF. The chain is built from TRBV5-5 and TRBJ2-7, with 8 bases fitting TRBD1. The CDR3 runs 15 residues. Germline CDR1 SGHKS, CDR2 YYEKEE (reference sequence). V shed 2 bases, J shed 4 bases, and the junction held 8 bases outside the gene matches.

CDR3 amino acids: CASSQDLSDYGYTF. CDR3 in DNA: TGTGCCAGCAGCCAAGATCTCTCTGACTATGGCTACACCTTC. The chain couples TRBV4-2 to TRBJ1-2; D not certain. V dropped 0 bases and J dropped 3 bases, with 8 bases sitting between them. Looked up from germline, CDR1 is LGHNA and CDR2 is YNFKEQ. The CDR3 loop spans 14 amino acids.

V is TRBV6-5 and J is TRBJ1-2, with D unresolved. This CDR3 is built from 15 residues. Germline CDR1 is MNHEY and CDR2 is SVGAGI. The ends were cut back, 2 bases at V and 3 bases at J, with 13 bases in the middle. The CDR3 DNA reads TGTGCCAGCAGTTACGGCGTGGGTTTAGACTATGGCTACACCTTC. Amino acids: CASSYGVGLDYGYTF.

This clone was observed a single time. This chain connects TRBV12-3 or TRBV12-4 to TRBJ2-2; no definite D call. V was pared by 3 bases and J by 7 bases, with 6 bases between. The CDR3 loop spans 12 amino acids. CDR3 protein: CASSLRLGELFF. The CDR3 DNA reads TGTGCCAGCAGTTTGCGGCTCGGGGAGCTGTTTTTT.

This clone was observed a handful of times. This rearrangement joins TRBV7-2 to TRBJ1-1; D unclear. This CDR3 region has 14 residues. Between the trimmed V and J ends, which lost 3 bases and 4 bases, there was a span of 12 bases. Looked up from germline, CDR1 is SGHTA and CDR2 is FQGNSA. This CDR3 reads CASSLAETLTEAFF. For the CDR3, the DNA is TGTGCCAGCAGCTTGGCGGAGACACTCACTGAAGCTTTCTTT.

The chain combines TRBV3-1 (or the pseudogene TRBV3-2) with TRBJ1-4; D is unclear. The germline V gene encodes CDR1 LGHDT and CDR2 YNNKEL (reference sequence). The CDR3 runs to 12 residues. V was pared by 0 bases and J by 11 bases, with 7 bases between. CDR3 loop: CASSQESGKLFF. DNA of the CDR3: TGTGCCAGCAGCCAAGAGAGTGGGAAACTGTTTTTT.

The V gene is TRBV4-1, the J gene TRBJ1-1; D gene ambiguous. V lost 0 bases to trimming and J lost 1 base, with 12 bases between them. The CDR3 runs to 16 residues. CDR1 is MGHRA, CDR2 YSYEKL, per germline. The CDR3 nucleotides read TGCGCCAGCAGCCAAGATCATCGACGGTCGAACACTGAAGCTTTCTTT. Translation gives CASSQDHRRSNTEAFF.

The rearrangement uses TRBV18 and TRBJ1-3; 7 nucleotides align to TRBD1. Trimming at V came to 3 bases and at J to 0 bases, leaving 11 bases not matched to a gene. The CDR3 runs to 18 residues. From germline, CDR1 is KGHSH and CDR2 LQKENI. The CDR3 DNA is TGTGCCAGCTCACCCCTTCCGGGACAGCCAAACTCTGGAAACACCATATATTTT. Its protein product is CASSPLPGQPNSGNTIYF.

The genes are TRBV27 and TRBJ1-2, with 8 bases fitting TRBD1. The V gene's germline CDR1 is MNHEY and CDR2 SMNVEV (reference sequence). The J segment lost 7 bases and the V segment lost 2 bases, leaving 3 bases of the junction unmatched. The CDR3 loop spans 13 amino acids. CDR3 sequence: CASSLRTGSGYTF. CDR3 sequence (DNA): TGTGCCAGCAGTTTAAGGACAGGGTCTGGCTACACCTTC.